This TCR beta chain was identified in a study of cytotoxic CD8 clonotypes in ibrutinib-treated CLL. Across the study: Included were about a dozen relapsed/refractory and 15 treatment-naive patients, of whom 17 were IGHV unmutated. Sequencing produced an average of 255,043 productive templates and 94,082 productive rearrangements per sample.

The repertoire was sequenced with immunoSEQ multiplex PCR; TCRdb's copy has only in-frame clones and lacks some. The data contain more than 200,000 clones, over 65% of them singletons. Trimming pared 2 bases from V and 0 bases from J, leaving 8 bases between. Germline lookup yields CDR1 MNHEY and CDR2 SMNVEV (reference sequence). The CDR3 runs to 14 residues. The source material was PBMCs, sampled after 12 months of ibrutinib treatment. The rearrangement links TRBV27 to TRBJ2-7; D gene unclear. The sequence was collected from a human donor with chronic lymphocytic leukemia. The CDR3 DNA sequence: TGTGCCAGCAGTTTAACGGAGAGCTCCTACGAGCAGTACTTC. Translating gives CASSLTESSYEQYF.